The clone carrying this T cell receptor beta chain was counted a single time. Its cognate antigen is unknown. One end of the junction fails to match germline, which may point to a read error. The record originates from a study of Graves' ophthalmopathy and Graves' hyperthyroidism. About the study: Peripheral blood was gathered at first diagnosis, ahead of any treatment whatsoever. Study observations and caveats: Blood was where most expanded thyroid clonotypes above 0.001 frequency also turned up. The model achieved 55% to 71% sensitivity and 72% to 85% specificity for ophthalmopathy progression.

RNA served as the template for amplifying TCR beta CDR3 regions. After a first-round RT-PCR with HTBI primers, a second-round multiplex PCR was run. MiXCR, applied by TCRdb to the multiplex PCR reads, yields one record per CDR3 protein. The sample lists tens of thousands of distinct CDR3 sequences, roughly half seen once, with over 4% in the top ten. The receptor was isolated from an adult woman with Graves' ophthalmopathy. Sequencing input: peripheral blood.

CDR3 nucleotide sequence: TGCAGTGCTGGGATACTATCGAATGAAAAACCGTTTTTT. Amino acids: CSAGILSNEKPFF. J is TRBJ1-4 and V is TRBV20-1; D remains ambiguous. The CDR3 is 13 amino acids. Germline values: CDR1 DFQATT, CDR2 SNEGSKA (reference sequence).